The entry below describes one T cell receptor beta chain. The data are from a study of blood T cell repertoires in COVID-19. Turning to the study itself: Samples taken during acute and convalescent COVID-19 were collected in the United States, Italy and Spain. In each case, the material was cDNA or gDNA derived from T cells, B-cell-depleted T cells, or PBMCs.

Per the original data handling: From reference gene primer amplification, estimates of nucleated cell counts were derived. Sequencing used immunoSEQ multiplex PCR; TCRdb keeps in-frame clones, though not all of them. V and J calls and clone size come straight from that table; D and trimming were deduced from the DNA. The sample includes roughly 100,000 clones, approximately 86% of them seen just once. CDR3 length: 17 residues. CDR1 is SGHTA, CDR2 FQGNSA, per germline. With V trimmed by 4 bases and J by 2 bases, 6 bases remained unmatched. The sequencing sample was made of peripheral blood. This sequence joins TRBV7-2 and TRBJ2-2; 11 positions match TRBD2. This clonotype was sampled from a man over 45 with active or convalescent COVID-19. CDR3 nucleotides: TGTGCCAGCAGCTGGACTAGCGGGTTGGTCAACACCGGGGAGCTGTTTTTT. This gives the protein CASSWTSGLVNTGELFF.